Below, 21 T cell receptor beta chains from the same sample are listed, as sequenced in a study of T cell repertoires and Cas9 in healthy adults. Only in-frame clones appear in the TCRdb table, and some are missing; sequencing was by immunoSEQ multiplex PCR. Among fewer than 25,000 clones, roughly nine tenths were seen once, and the ten largest hold about 1.6%. Sequencing was done on a sample of CD4+ effector T cells (CD127+, CD25-, CD137-, CD154-) from PBMCs; culture status not recorded. These TCRs come from a human donor in good health.

The genes are TRBV10-3 and TRBJ1-1; D not certain. CDR3 size: 14 residues. V lost 7 bases, J lost 2 bases, and 14 bases lay in between. In germline, CDR1 is ENHRY, CDR2 SYGVKD. CDR3 in DNA: TGTGCCATCATTGATCGGTTGGGAAACACTGAAGCTTTCTTT. Its translation: CAIIDRLGNTEAFF.

Only one count was recorded for this clone. This chain joins TRBV11-2 and TRBJ1-1; possible D gene TRBD1, 6 bases. Trimming stripped 3 bases from V and 3 bases from J, with 14 bases between. Per germline, CDR1 SGHAT and CDR2 FQNNGV. There are 15 residues in the CDR3. The CDR3 sequence is CASSFPEGGYTEAFF. Here the CDR3 DNA reads TGTGCCAGCAGCTTCCCGGAAGGGGGATACACTGAAGCTTTCTTT.

In this sample, this clone turned up a few times. The CDR3 DNA is TGCGCCAGCAGCCAAGATACCAGCGGGAGATACAATGAGCAGTTCTTC. This encodes CASSQDTSGRYNEQFF. This rearrangement joins TRBV4-1 to TRBJ2-1, with 8 bases matching TRBD2. In germline, CDR1 is MGHRA, CDR2 YSYEKL. The ends lost 0 bases at V and 4 bases at J; junction bases unmatched: 5. This CDR3 is 16 amino acids long.

The CDR3 DNA reads as TGCGCCAGCAGCTCAAACACGGGAGCGGGAGGGGGTGAAAAACTGTTTTTT. Amino acid sequence: CASSSNTGAGGGEKLFF. V is TRBV5-1 and J is TRBJ1-4, with D maybe TRBD1 (6 bases). The CDR3 extends over 17 amino acids. The germline CDR1 and CDR2 sequences are SGHRS and YFSETQ. With 3 bases removed from V and 7 bases from J, the gap between germline ends came to 22 bases.

The chain employs TRBV5-1 and TRBJ2-1; no definite D call. Deletions cut 0 bases from V and 3 bases from J, with 13 bases between. The germline gives CDR1 SGHRS, CDR2 YFSETQ. The CDR3 totals 16 residues. The CDR3 DNA reads as TGCGCCAGCAGCTTGGCATCCCCCTCGAGCTACAATGAGCAGTTCTTC. Its translation: CASSLASPSSYNEQFF.

V is TRBV6-4 and J is TRBJ1-6; D remains ambiguous. This CDR3 has 14 amino acids. V gave up 6 bases and J gave up 7 bases, with 13 bases separating them. Looked up from germline, CDR1 is MRHNA and CDR2 is SNTAGT. CDR3 bases: TGTGCCAGCAGCGAAACCGGACCAAATTCACCCCTCCACTTT. Its translation: CASSETGPNSPLHF.

The J gene is TRBJ1-1, the V gene TRBV4-1; D ambiguous. This CDR3 has 13 residues. Germline V gene data show CDR1 as MGHRA and CDR2 as YSYEKL. With 1 base removed from V and 3 bases from J, the gap between germline ends came to 6 bases. CDR3: CASSQVPDTEAFF. In DNA, the CDR3 is TGCGCCAGCAGCCAAGTTCCCGACACTGAAGCTTTCTTT.

For the CDR3, the DNA is TGTGCCAGCAGCTTGTGGGGGGGCTATGGCTACACCTTC. Translating gives CASSLWGGYGYTF. The V call is TRBV5-5, the J call TRBJ1-2; D might be TRBD1 (5 bases). With 1 base removed from V and 4 bases from J, the gap between germline ends came to 8 bases. The CDR3 contains 13 residues. CDR1 SGHKS and CDR2 YYEKEE come from the germline V gene (reference sequence).

V and J are TRBV15 and TRBJ2-1; D gene unclear. The CDR3 loop spans 15 amino acids. With 8 bases removed from V and 8 bases from J, the gap between germline ends came to 22 bases. Germline-derived CDR1 and CDR2 are LNHNV and YYDKDF (reference sequence). CDR3 DNA sequence: TGTGCCACCGCCCGCCGGACCCTCCTGGGCGATGAGCAGTTCTTC. It is translated as CATARRTLLGDEQFF. Looking up the rest from reference TRBV15 and TRBJ2-1 gives the full variable domain: DAMVIQNPRYQVTQFGKPVTLSCSQTLNHNVMYWYQQKSSQAPKLLFHYYDKDFNNEADTPDNFQSRRPNTSFCFLDIRSPGLGDTAMYLCATARRTLLGDEQFFGPGTRLTVL.

V usage is TRBV2 and J usage is TRBJ1-6, with D perhaps matching TRBD1 (6 bases). V was pared by 6 bases and J by 7 bases, with 19 bases between. CDR1 SNHLY and CDR2 FYNNEI come from the germline V gene. CDR3 length: 16 residues. The CDR3 reads CASSQAGGAENSPLHF. CDR3 sequence (DNA): TGTGCCAGCAGCCAAGCGGGGGGCGCCGAGAATTCACCCCTCCACTTT.

The J gene is TRBJ2-1, the V gene TRBV6-6; D not certain. This CDR3 has 11 residues. V was clipped by 8 bases and J by 6 bases, with 8 bases between them. The germline V gene has CDR1 MNHNY and CDR2 SVGAGI (reference sequence). CDR3 bases: TGTGCCAGCGCCTACGGCAATGAGCAGTTCTTC. Translating it yields CASAYGNEQFF.

The chain carries TRBV9 and TRBJ2-1; 9 positions match TRBD2. The junction had 9 bases not matched to a gene; V was cut back by 0 bases and J by 8 bases. The CDR3 has 16 residues. Looked up from germline, CDR1 is SGDLS and CDR2 is YYNGEE. CDR3 nucleotide sequence: TGTGCCAGCAGCGTAGGCGTAGCGGGAGCAATCGATGAGCAGTTCTTC. Translated, it gives CASSVGVAGAIDEQFF.

This rearrangement joins TRBV6-1 to TRBJ1-2, with 9 bases aligning to TRBD1. The CDR3 sequence is 15 residues long. CDR1 MNHNS and CDR2 SASEGT come from the germline V gene. Trimming at V came to 7 bases and at J to 4 bases, leaving 10 bases not matched to a gene. CDR3 region: CASTSSGTGLYGYTF. The CDR3 DNA reads as TGTGCCAGCACCTCTTCCGGGACAGGGCTCTATGGCTACACCTTC.

The rearrangement links TRBV7-2 to TRBJ1-2, with D perhaps matching TRBD1 (6 bases). V shed 5 bases and J shed 5 bases, with 18 bases lying between them. Germline CDR1 SGHTA, CDR2 FQGNSA. The CDR3 runs to 15 residues. CDR3 in amino acids: CASSPIRGAGYGYTF. Written as DNA, the CDR3 is TGTGCCAGCAGCCCCATCCGGGGGGCAGGGTATGGCTACACCTTC.

The V call is TRBV6-1, the J call TRBJ2-1, with TRBD2 matching over 7 bases. In germline, CDR1 is MNHNS, CDR2 SASEGT. The CDR3 totals 17 residues. V lost 2 bases and J lost 0; bases outside the gene matches: 7. The CDR3 region is CASSESEGGSSYNEQFF. In DNA form, the CDR3 reads TGTGCCAGCAGTGAATCGGAGGGCGGGAGCTCCTACAATGAGCAGTTCTTC.

The chain employs TRBV28 and TRBJ2-5; 7 nucleotides line up with TRBD2. V shed 5 bases, J shed 4 bases, and the junction held 4 bases outside the gene matches. The CDR3 consists of 13 residues. Germline assignment: CDR1 MDHEN and CDR2 SYDVKM. CDR3: CASSGGGSETQYF. DNA for the CDR3: TGTGCCAGCAGTGGGGGGGGTTCAGAGACCCAGTACTTC.

J is TRBJ1-1 and V is TRBV14, with a possible D match to TRBD1 (6 bases). The CDR3 is made up of 14 amino acids. Germline V gene data show CDR1 as SGHDN and CDR2 as FVKESK. Trimming left V 4 bases short and J 1 base short, with 10 bases between. The CDR3 nucleotides read TGTGCCAGCAGCCGAGTACAGGGGAACACTGAAGCTTTCTTT. This codes for CASSRVQGNTEAFF.

This chain links TRBV28 with TRBJ2-5, with TRBD1 identical over 7 bases. Germline-derived CDR1 and CDR2 are MDHEN and SYDVKM. After removal of 5 bases from V and 4 bases from J, the junction contained 10 bases not matched to a gene. The CDR3 loop spans 15 amino acids. The CDR3 nucleotides are TGTGCCAGCAGTCTACAACAGGGGATGGCAGAGACCCAGTACTTC. Protein product: CASSLQQGMAETQYF.

The rearrangement links TRBV7-8 to TRBJ2-2, with TRBD2 as a possible D gene (6 bases). V lost 0 bases and J 4 bases, leaving 9 bases between the germline ends. The CDR3 spans 15 residues. Germline assignment: CDR1 SGHVS and CDR2 FQNEAQ. The CDR3 sequence: CASSLAGGSTGELFF. Here the CDR3 DNA reads TGTGCCAGCAGCTTAGCTGGGGGGTCCACCGGGGAGCTGTTTTTT.

The V gene is TRBV5-1, the J gene TRBJ1-2; D remains unclear. The CDR3 contains 15 residues. Germline CDR1 SGHRS, CDR2 YFSETQ. Trimming stripped 0 bases from V and 4 bases from J, with 13 bases between. The CDR3 loop is CASSLAGSRSYGYTF. As DNA, the CDR3 is TGCGCCAGCAGCTTGGCGGGCAGTCGGAGCTATGGCTACACCTTC.

The chain has TRBV4-1 and TRBJ2-3, with 9 positions matching TRBD2. This CDR3 comprises 16 residues. V trimming: 3 bases; J trimming: 0 bases; junction bases outside the gene matches: 4. CDR1 and CDR2 (germline): MGHRA, YSYEKL. CDR3 amino acids: CASSQLGLASTDTQYF. In DNA form, the CDR3 reads TGCGCCAGCAGCCAGTTGGGACTAGCAAGCACAGATACGCAGTATTTT.